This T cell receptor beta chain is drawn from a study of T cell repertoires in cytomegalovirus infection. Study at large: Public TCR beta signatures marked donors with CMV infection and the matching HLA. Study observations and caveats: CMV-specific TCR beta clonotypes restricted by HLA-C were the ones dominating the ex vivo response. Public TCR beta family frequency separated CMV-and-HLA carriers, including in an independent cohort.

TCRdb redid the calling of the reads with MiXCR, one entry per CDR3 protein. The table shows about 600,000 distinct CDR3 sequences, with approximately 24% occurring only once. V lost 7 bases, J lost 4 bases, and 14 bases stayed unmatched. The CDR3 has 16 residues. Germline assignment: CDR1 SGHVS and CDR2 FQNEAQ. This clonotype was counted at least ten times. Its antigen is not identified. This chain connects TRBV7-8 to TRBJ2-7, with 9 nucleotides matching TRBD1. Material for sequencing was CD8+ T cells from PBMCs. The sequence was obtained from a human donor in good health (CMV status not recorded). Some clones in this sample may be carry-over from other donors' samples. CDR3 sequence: CASNPMQRTGVYEQYF. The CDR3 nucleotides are TGTGCCAGCAACCCCATGCAAAGGACAGGGGTGTACGAGCAGTACTTC.